This T cell receptor (beta chain) appears in the sequencing data of a study of blood T cell repertoires in COVID-19. Study processing details: Reference gene primer amplification in the assay estimated nucleated cell counts. TCRdb's copy holds only in-frame clones and misses some; the assay was immunoSEQ multiplex PCR. That table is the source of V, J and clone size, and D and trimming were worked out from the DNA. The sample yields tens of thousands of clones, roughly 90% seen once. With 3 bases clipped from V and 3 bases from J, the junction kept 1 base outside the gene matches. The V gene's germline CDR1 is KGHSH and CDR2 LQKENI. This CDR3 is 13 amino acids long.

The chain employs TRBV18 and TRBJ2-5; 7 bases line up with TRBD2. This clonotype was obtained from a man aged 60 to 69 with active COVID-19. The sample consisted of peripheral blood. CDR3 region: CASSPGLEETQYF. DNA of the CDR3: TGTGCCAGCTCACCCGGACTAGAAGAGACCCAGTACTTC. The whole variable domain, filled in from reference TRBV18 and TRBJ2-5, reads NAGVMQNPRHLVRRRGQEARLRCSPMKGHSHVYWYRQLPEEGLKFMVYLQKENIIDESGMPKERFSAEFPKEGPSILRIQQVVRGDSAAYFCASSPGLEETQYFGPGTRLLVL.